A single T cell receptor beta chain is shown here with its context. Its antigen is not known. V lost 4 bases to trimming and J lost 8 bases; unmatched junction nucleotides: 13. This CDR3 spans 15 amino acids. Germline V lookup: CDR1 LNHNV, CDR2 YYDKDF (reference sequence). PCR primers comprised 60 Vbeta and 13 Jbeta primers. Clones were sequenced by immunoSEQ multiplex PCR, and TCRdb holds only the in-frame ones, with some missing. The sample contains around 65,000 clones, around 72% of which appear only once. The sample comes from a study of cytomegalovirus exposure and HLA in healthy donors. Study background: Roughly 80 million unique TCRs from HLA-typed donors made up an early data release. The Caucasian-associated ancestry cluster contained approximately 81% of the approximately 400 genotyped donors.

General observations from the study: The study listed roughly 150 cytomegalovirus-associated TCR beta chains.

The V gene is TRBV15, the J gene TRBJ1-1; 7 nucleotides line up with TRBD1. This TCR was sampled from a young woman in good health and CMV-seropositive. Sample: PBMCs. The CDR3 loop is CATSTRVQGFGEAFF. The DNA of the CDR3 is TGTGCCACCAGCACCCGCGTACAGGGGTTTGGAGAAGCTTTCTTT.